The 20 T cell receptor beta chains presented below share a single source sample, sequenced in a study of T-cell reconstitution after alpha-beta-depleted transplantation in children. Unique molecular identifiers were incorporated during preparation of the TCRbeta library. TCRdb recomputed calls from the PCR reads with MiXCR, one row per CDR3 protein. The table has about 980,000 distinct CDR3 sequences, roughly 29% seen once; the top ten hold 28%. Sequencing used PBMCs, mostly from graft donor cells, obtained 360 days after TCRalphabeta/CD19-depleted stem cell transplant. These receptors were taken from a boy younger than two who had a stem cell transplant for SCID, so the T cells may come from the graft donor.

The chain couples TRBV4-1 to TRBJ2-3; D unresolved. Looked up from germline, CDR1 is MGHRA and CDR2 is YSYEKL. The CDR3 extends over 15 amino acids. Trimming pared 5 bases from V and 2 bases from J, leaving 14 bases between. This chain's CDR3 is CASSSWAYSTDTQYF. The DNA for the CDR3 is TGCGCCAGCAGCTCCTGGGCCTATTCCACAGATACGCAGTATTTT.

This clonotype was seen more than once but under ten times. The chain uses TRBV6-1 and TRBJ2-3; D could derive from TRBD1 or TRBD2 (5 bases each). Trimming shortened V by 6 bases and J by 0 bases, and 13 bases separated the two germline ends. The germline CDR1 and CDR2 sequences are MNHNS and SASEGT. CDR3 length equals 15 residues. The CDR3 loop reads CASSANRDSTDTQYF. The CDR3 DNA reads TGTGCCAGCAGCGCCAACCGGGACAGCACAGATACGCAGTATTTT.

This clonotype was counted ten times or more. CDR3 region: CSVRLAKNIQYF. The CDR3, as DNA: TGCAGCGTAAGGCTAGCCAAAAACATTCAGTACTTC. V is TRBV29-1 and J is TRBJ2-4; unclear D gene. The CDR3 consists of 12 residues. Trimming took 6 bases from V and 0 from J, leaving 6 bases between them. Germline V CDR1 and CDR2: SQVTM, ANQGSEA.

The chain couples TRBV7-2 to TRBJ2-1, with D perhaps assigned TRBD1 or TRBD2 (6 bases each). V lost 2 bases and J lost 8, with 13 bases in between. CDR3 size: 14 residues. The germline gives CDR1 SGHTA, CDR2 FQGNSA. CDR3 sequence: CASSLPLRGDEQFF. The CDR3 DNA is TGTGCCAGCAGCTTACCCCTTAGGGGGGATGAGCAGTTCTTC.

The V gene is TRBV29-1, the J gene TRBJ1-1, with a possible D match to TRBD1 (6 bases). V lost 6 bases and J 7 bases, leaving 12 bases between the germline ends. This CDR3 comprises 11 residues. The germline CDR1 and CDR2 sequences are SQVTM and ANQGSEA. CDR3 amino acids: CSVRGGGEAFF. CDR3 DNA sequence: TGCAGCGTCAGAGGGGGGGGTGAAGCTTTCTTT.

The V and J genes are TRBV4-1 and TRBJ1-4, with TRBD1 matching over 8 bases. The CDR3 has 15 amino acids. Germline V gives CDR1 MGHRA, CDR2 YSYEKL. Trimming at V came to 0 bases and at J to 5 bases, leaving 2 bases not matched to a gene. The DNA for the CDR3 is TGCGCCAGCAGCCAAGAGAGACAGGGGAATGAAAAACTGTTTTTT. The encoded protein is CASSQERQGNEKLFF.

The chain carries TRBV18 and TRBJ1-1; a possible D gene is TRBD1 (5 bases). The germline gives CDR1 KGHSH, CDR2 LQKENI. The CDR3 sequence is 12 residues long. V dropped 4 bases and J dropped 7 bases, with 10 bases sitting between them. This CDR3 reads CASSLGGFEAFF. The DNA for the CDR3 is TGTGCCAGCTCACTTGGGGGATTTGAAGCTTTCTTT.

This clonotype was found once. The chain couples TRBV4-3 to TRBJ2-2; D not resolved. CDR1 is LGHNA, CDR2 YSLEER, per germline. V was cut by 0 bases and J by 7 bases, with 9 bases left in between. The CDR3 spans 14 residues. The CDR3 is CASSQDPGYGELFF. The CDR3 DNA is TGCGCCAGCAGCCAAGATCCGGGCTACGGGGAGCTGTTTTTT.

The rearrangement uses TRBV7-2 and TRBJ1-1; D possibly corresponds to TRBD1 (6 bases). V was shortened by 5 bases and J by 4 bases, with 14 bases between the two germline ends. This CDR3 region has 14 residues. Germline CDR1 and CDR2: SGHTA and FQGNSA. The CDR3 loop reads CASSIGGSVTEAFF. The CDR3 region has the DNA TGTGCCAGCAGCATAGGGGGGTCGGTCACTGAAGCTTTCTTT.

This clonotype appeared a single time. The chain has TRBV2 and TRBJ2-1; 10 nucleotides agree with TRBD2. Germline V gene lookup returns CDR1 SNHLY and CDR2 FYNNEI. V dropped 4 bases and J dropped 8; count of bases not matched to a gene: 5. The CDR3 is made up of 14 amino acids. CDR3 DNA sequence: TGTGCCAGCAGTGGGACTAGCGGCGACCATGAGCAGTTCTTC. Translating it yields CASSGTSGDHEQFF.

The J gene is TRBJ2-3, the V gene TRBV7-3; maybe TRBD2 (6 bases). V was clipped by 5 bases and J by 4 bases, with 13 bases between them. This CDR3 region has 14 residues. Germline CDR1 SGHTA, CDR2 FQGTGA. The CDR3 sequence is CASSPTTSPDTQYF. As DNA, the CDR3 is TGTGCCAGCAGCCCCACAACTAGCCCAGATACGCAGTATTTT.

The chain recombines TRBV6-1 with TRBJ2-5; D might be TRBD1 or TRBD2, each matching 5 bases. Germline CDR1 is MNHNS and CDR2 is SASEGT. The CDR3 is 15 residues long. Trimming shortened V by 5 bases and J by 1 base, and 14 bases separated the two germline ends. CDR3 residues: CASSRGDLSQETQYF. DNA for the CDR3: TGTGCCAGCAGTCGTGGGGACCTAAGCCAAGAGACCCAGTACTTC.

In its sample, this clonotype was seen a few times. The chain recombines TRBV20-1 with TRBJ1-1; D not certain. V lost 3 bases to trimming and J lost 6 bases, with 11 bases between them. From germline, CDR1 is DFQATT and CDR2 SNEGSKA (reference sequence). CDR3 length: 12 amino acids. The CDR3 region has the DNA TGCAGTGCTAGTATCTTCCAGGCTGAAGCTTTCTTT. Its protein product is CSASIFQAEAFF.

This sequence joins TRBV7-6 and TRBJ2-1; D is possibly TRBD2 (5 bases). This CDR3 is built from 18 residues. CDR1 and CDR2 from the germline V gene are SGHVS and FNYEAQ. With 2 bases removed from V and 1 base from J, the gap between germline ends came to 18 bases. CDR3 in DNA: TGTGCCAGCAGCTTATGGATCGCGGCGGGTAGGTCCTACAATGAGCAGTTCTTC. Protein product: CASSLWIAAGRSYNEQFF.

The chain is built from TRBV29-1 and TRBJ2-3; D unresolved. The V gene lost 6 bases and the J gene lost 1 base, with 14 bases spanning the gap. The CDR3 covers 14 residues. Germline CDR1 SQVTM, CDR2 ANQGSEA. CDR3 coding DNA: TGCAGCGTCGTCCAAACTCGGGGCACAGATACGCAGTATTTT. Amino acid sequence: CSVVQTRGTDTQYF.

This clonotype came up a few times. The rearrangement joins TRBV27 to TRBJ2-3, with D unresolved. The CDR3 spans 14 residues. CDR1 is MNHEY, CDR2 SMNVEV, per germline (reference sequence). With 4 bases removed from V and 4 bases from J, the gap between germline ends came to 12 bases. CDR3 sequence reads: CASSSQEFADTQYF. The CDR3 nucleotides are TGTGCCAGCAGTTCGCAGGAATTTGCAGATACGCAGTATTTT.

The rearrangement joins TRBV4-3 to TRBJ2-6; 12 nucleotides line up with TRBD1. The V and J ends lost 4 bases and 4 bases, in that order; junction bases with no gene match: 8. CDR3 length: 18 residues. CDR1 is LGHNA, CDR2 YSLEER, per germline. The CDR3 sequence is CASSRFRDRGPGANVLTF. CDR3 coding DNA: TGCGCCAGCAGCCGATTCCGGGACAGGGGGCCAGGGGCCAACGTCCTGACTTTC.

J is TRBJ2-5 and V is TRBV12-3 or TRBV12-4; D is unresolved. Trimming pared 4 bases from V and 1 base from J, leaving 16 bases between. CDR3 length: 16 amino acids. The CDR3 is CASSSAPFPVQETQYF. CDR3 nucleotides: TGTGCCAGCAGTTCGGCCCCTTTCCCTGTCCAAGAGACCCAGTACTTC.

The CDR3 DNA reads as TGTGCCAGCAGTTACACAGGGGGCGAGGCCAAAAACATTCAGTACTTC. Amino acid sequence: CASSYTGGEAKNIQYF. This chain joins TRBV6-5 and TRBJ2-4, with 9 bases aligning to TRBD1. This CDR3 region has 16 residues. V lost 2 bases to trimming and J lost 1 base; unmatched junction nucleotides: 3. Germline values: CDR1 MNHEY, CDR2 SVGAGI.

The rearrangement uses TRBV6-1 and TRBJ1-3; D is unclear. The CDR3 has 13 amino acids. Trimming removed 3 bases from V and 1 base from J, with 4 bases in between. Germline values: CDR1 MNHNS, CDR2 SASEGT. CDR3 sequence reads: CASSEASGNTIYF. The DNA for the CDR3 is TGTGCCAGCAGTGAGGCTTCTGGAAACACCATATATTTT.